One and the same sample provided the 11 T cell receptor beta chains below, sequenced in a study of blood T cell repertoires in COVID-19. Only in-frame clones appear in the TCRdb table, and some are missing; sequencing was by immunoSEQ multiplex PCR. The data show fewer than 350,000 clones, 70% to 90% seen once. Sequenced material: peripheral blood. These receptors originate from a woman aged 25 to 39 who had recovered from COVID-19.

This clone occurred a few times. This sequence joins TRBV5-6 and TRBJ2-4; D might be TRBD2 (6 bases). The V gene's germline CDR1 is SGHDT and CDR2 YYEEEE. V was shortened by 1 base and J by 0 bases, with 11 bases between the two germline ends. The CDR3 extends over 16 amino acids. The CDR3 is CASSLRGTLAKNIQYF. The CDR3 DNA is TGTGCCAGCAGCTTGAGAGGGACTTTAGCCAAAAACATTCAGTACTTC.

This chain uses TRBV5-1 with TRBJ1-2; 7 nucleotides line up with TRBD1. CDR3 length equals 15 residues. The ends lost 4 bases at V and 2 bases at J; junction bases unmatched: 8. Germline V lookup: CDR1 SGHRS, CDR2 YFSETQ. Here the CDR3 reads CASSPQGQLNYGYTF. The CDR3 nucleotides are TGCGCCAGCAGCCCTCAGGGACAGCTAAACTATGGCTACACCTTC.

The chain couples TRBV5-1 to TRBJ1-6, with 10 positions matching TRBD1. CDR1 and CDR2 from the germline V gene are SGHRS and YFSETQ. The J segment lost 8 bases and the V segment lost 5 bases, leaving 1 base of the junction unmatched. The CDR3 runs 13 residues. The CDR3 DNA sequence: TGCGCCAGCAGAGGGACAGGGGATTCACCCCTCCACTTT. This gives the protein CASRGTGDSPLHF.

Here the CDR3 reads CASSEVRGIDTQYF. DNA of the CDR3: TGTGCCAGCAGTGAAGTTCGGGGGATCGATACGCAGTATTTT. V and J are TRBV6-1 and TRBJ2-3, with a weak D call TRBD2 (6 bases). This CDR3 is built from 14 residues. V was trimmed by 1 base and J by 6 bases, leaving 11 bases between them. Germline CDR1 MNHNS, CDR2 SASEGT.

In this sample, this clone turned up once. This sequence joins TRBV29-1 and TRBJ2-5, with a possible D match to TRBD2 (6 bases). Trimming pared 8 bases from V and 0 bases from J, leaving 13 bases between. The CDR3 has 13 amino acids. The germline CDR1 and CDR2 sequences are SQVTM and ANQGSEA. The CDR3 coding sequence is TGCAGCACAAAGGGAGGTAACCAAGAGACCCAGTACTTC. Amino acids: CSTKGGNQETQYF.

This clone was observed a single time. This rearrangement joins TRBV5-4 to TRBJ2-2; tentative D call: TRBD2 (5 bases). The CDR3 contains 14 residues. Germline CDR1 and CDR2: SGHNT and YYREEE (reference sequence). V lost 4 bases to trimming and J lost 2 bases, with 9 bases between them. CDR3 amino acids: CASSADYNTGELFF. The CDR3 DNA reads as TGTGCCAGCAGCGCCGACTACAACACCGGGGAGCTGTTTTTT.

The chain is built from TRBV6-5 and TRBJ2-5; TRBD1 aligns across 8 bases. CDR1 and CDR2 from the germline V gene are MNHEY and SVGAGI. Trimming cost V 0 bases and J 4 bases; bases outside gene matches: 7. The CDR3 runs to 16 residues. The CDR3 here is CASSYSHRGSGETQYF. As DNA, the CDR3 is TGTGCCAGCAGTTACTCCCACAGGGGGTCCGGAGAGACCCAGTACTTC.

This chain joins TRBV21-1 and TRBJ2-1; the DNA was not compared with TRBD2, the D call given in the table. TRBV21-1 counts as a pseudogene. This CDR3 contains 20 residues. CDR3 in DNA: TGTGCCAGCAGCAGACGGACTAGCGGGGGGCAAACGCGATCCTACAATGAGCAGTTCTTC. Translated: CASSRRTSGGQTRSYNEQFF.

This chain connects TRBV15 to TRBJ2-1; the match to TRBD2 covers 11 bases. V dropped 0 bases and J dropped 7; count of bases not matched to a gene: 2. The CDR3 is 15 amino acids. Germline CDR1 and CDR2: LNHNV and YYDKDF (reference sequence). The DNA of the CDR3 is TGTGCCACCAGCAGAGAGGGACTAGCGGAGAATGAGCAGTTCTTC. It encodes CATSREGLAENEQFF.

The chain uses TRBV15 and TRBJ2-3; 10 bases are a match to TRBD2. Germline V lookup: CDR1 LNHNV, CDR2 YYDKDF (reference sequence). V shed 0 bases, J shed 6 bases, and the junction held 9 bases outside the gene matches. The CDR3 is made up of 17 amino acids. Written as DNA, the CDR3 is TGTGCCACCAGCAGAGAGGCTAGCGGGAGTGTAGCGGATACGCAGTATTTT. Amino acid sequence: CATSREASGSVADTQYF.

The gene calls are TRBV5-4 and TRBJ2-3, with 14 bases matching TRBD2. The CDR3 is 16 residues long. V shed 4 bases, J shed 5 bases, and the junction held 6 bases outside the gene matches. Germline-derived CDR1 and CDR2 are SGHNT and YYREEE (reference sequence). CDR3 amino acids: CASSPTSGRAGDTQYF. CDR3 DNA: TGTGCCAGCAGCCCGACTAGCGGGAGGGCGGGAGATACGCAGTATTTT. Complete variable domain (other parts from reference TRBV5-4 and TRBJ2-3): ETGVTQSPTHLIKTRGQQVTLRCSSQSGHNTVSWYQQALGQGPQFIFQYYREEENGRGNFPPRFSGLQFPNYSSELNVNALELDDSALYLCASSPTSGRAGDTQYFGPGTRLTVL.